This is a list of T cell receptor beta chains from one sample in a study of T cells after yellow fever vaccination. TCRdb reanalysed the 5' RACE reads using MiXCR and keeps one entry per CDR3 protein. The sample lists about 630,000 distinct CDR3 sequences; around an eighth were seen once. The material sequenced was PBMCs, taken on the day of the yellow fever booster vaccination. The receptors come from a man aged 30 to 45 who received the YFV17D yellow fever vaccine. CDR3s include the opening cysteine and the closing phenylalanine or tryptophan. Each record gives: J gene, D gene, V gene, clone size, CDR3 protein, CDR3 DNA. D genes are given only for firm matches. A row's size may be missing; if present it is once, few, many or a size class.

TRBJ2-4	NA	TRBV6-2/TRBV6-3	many	CASSYSVETAKNIQYF	TGTGCCAGCAGTTACTCGGTCGAGACAGCCAAAAACATTCAGTACTTC
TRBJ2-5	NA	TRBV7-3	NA	CASSLSEGVWETQYF	TGTGCCAGCAGCTTAAGTGAGGGGGTCTGGGAGACCCAGTACTTC
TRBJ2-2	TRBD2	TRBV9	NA	CASSRNSQTSVRTGELFF	TGTGCCAGCAGCCGCAACTCCCAGACTAGCGTTCGGACCGGGGAGCTGTTTTTT
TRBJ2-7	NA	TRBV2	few	CARNDGEWEQYF	TGTGCCAGGAATGACGGGGAATGGGAGCAGTACTTC
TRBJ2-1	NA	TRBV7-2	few	CASSLAGADTSDNEQFF	TGTGCCAGCAGCTTAGCGGGGGCCGATACTAGTGACAATGAGCAGTTCTTC
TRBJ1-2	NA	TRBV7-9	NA	CAIPHGALNYGYTF	TGTGCCATCCCGCACGGGGCGCTTAACTATGGCTACACCTTC
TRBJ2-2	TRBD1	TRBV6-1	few	CASSVHRGLGIAGELFF	TGTGCCAGCAGTGTCCACAGGGGGCTTGGGATCGCCGGGGAGCTGTTTTTT
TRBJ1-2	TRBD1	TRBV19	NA	CASSILDRGAAETF	TGTGCCAGTAGTATATTGGACAGGGGTGCTGCCGAGACCTTC
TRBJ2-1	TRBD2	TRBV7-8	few	CASSLPSGISNEQFF	TGTGCCAGCAGCTTACCTAGCGGGATTTCGAATGAGCAGTTCTTC
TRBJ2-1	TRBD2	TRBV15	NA	CATSKREGNEQFF	TGTGCCACCAGCAAACGGGAGGGCAATGAGCAGTTCTTC
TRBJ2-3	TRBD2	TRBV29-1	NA	CSVHTRLAKSKDTQYF	TGCAGCGTCCACACCAGACTAGCGAAAAGCAAGGATACGCAGTATTTT
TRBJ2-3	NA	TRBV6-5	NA	CASSYQVARIDTQYF	TGTGCCAGCAGTTATCAGGTGGCACGCATAGATACGCAGTATTTT
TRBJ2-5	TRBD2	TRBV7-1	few	CASSSTGIQSGTSVSFEETQYF	TGTGCCAGCAGCTCCACCGGTATTCAATCCGGGACTAGCGTGTCGTTTGAGGAAACCCAGTACTTC
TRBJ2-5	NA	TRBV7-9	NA	CASSLVGAQETQYF	TGTGCCAGCAGCTTAGTCGGGGCCCAAGAGACCCAGTACTTC
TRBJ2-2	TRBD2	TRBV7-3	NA	CASSSGLAGISNTGELFF	TGTGCCAGCAGCTCCGGACTAGCGGGAATCTCGAACACCGGGGAGCTGTTTTTT
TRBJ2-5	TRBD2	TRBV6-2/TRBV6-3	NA	CASAELAGGQETQYF	TGTGCCAGCGCGGAGCTAGCGGGGGGCCAAGAGACCCAGTACTTC
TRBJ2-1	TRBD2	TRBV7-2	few	CASSLVGLAGNNEQFF	TGTGCCAGCAGCTTAGTAGGACTAGCGGGAAACAATGAGCAGTTCTTC
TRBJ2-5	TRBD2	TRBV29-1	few	CSVGALAGRKETQYF	TGCAGCGTTGGGGCCCTAGCGGGAAGGAAAGAGACCCAGTACTTC